This T cell receptor beta chain was sequenced during a study of CD8+CD57+ T cells in acquired aplastic anemia. Study context: On average, sorted CD4+ and CD8+ cells gave roughly 2.9 ug of DNA.

The TCR beta profiling, which covered VDJ combination and CDR3 sequence, was carried out using genomic DNA as the template. TCRdb passed the reads through MiXCR, listing each CDR3 protein once. The top ten clones hold 46% of a sample with about 190,000 distinct CDR3 sequences, about three fifths of them seen once. CDR1 DFQATT and CDR2 SNEGSKA come from the germline V gene (reference sequence). This CDR3 is built from 17 residues. With 6 bases clipped from V and 0 bases from J, the junction kept 8 bases outside the gene matches. Study conclusions and caveats: Roughly 28 was the count of CD8+ CDR3 sequences that patients shared with controls. Controls and patients did not differ significantly in CD8+ Simpson's diversity.

Turning to this clonotype: Its antigen is currently unknown.

The specimen sequenced was sorted CD4+, CD8+, or CD8+CD57+ T cells (not recorded which) from PBMCs. The chain has TRBV20-1 and TRBJ2-3, with 14 bases matching TRBD2. The clonotype comes from a human donor with severe aplastic anemia or a healthy control (not recorded which). CDR3 region: CSARGLAGVKSTDTQYF. For the CDR3, the DNA is TGCAGTGCAAGGGGACTAGCGGGGGTTAAAAGCACAGATACGCAGTATTTT.